A single T cell receptor (beta chain) is shown here with its context. The antigen it binds to is not known. No much larger clone is present one base from it, and per-base qualities are unavailable. Using the deep immunoSEQ assay, TCR CDR3 regions were amplified from genomic DNA by multiplex PCR. Genomic DNA extracted from each cell subset was distributed evenly over all wells of several immunoSEQ 96-well plates, and each plate served as one replicate. Each replicate PCR for sorted subsets received around 200 ng genomic DNA, equal to about 30,000 T cell genomes. Purified libraries were quantified with a Qubit 3.0 fluorometer, sized on a Bioanalyzer 2100, and re-quantified with the KAPA Library Quantification kit. Every immunoSEQ 96-well plate was sequenced on a dedicated single-read 150-cycle Illumina NextSeq 550 flow cell. Regarding the original processing steps: The immunoSEQ output contained only junctional sequences without quality scores, so filtering could not match that applied to full-length reads. To assign V/J genes and CDR3, sequences were annotated against IMGT germline references using PyIR, a Python wrapper for IgBLAST v1.9. Reads were removed for weak V/J assignments (E-value above 1e-6), missing CDR3, stop codons, out-of-frame junctions, or ambiguous translated residues. V3J clonotypes were defined by identical inferred V gene, J gene, and CDR3 amino acid sequence. The percentage overlap between two repertoires was calculated by dividing the number of shared unique clonotypes by the size of the smaller repertoire. RTK rarefaction, the Chao1 estimator, and Recon v2.1 estimates of unobserved clonotypes were used to assess repertoire richness. For all TCRbeta clonotypes obtained by the gDNA method from a handful of donors, generation probabilities were computed with OLGA. TCRdb carries this immuneACCESS record with in-frame sequences only. Its versions omit some clonotypes, under half of them owing to an unresolved V gene in the studies checked, with the rest unexplained. The D gene and trimming were derived from the DNA, and the V and J assignments and clone size from that table. The sample table lists roughly 410,000 clones, approximately 96% of them with a count of one. The ten largest make up approximately 0.32% of the sample.

At the junction V is shortened by 1 base and J by 2 bases, with 11 bases in between. CDR1 and CDR2, looked up from the germline V gene (reference sequence), are MNHEY and SMNVEV. Measured from the cysteine to the phenylalanine, the CDR3 is 16 residues long. Left in the record is the CDR3 DNA by itself, 48 bases read in frame from the first base. Healthy HIV-negative adults with no recently reported acute infections or vaccinations were included as donors. All donors were Caucasian adults living in Nashville, Tennessee, USA. CD8 memory samples were composed of magnetically selected CD45RO+ cells combined with CCR7-negative CD45RA+ effector memory (TemRA) cells. After blood collection by leukapheresis, PBMCs were isolated using Ficoll-Histopaque density gradient centrifugation and then cryopreserved in the vapor phase of liquid nitrogen. Analytical flow cytometry was used to check the purity and quantity of every magnetically sorted T cell population. Each sorted fraction had its genomic DNA isolated and then quantified by UV absorbance on a Nanodrop 2000c.

This sample is part of a study of shared clonotypes between healthy human individuals (dated by TCRdb to about 2020). Notes on the research overall: Two women and a few men aged 18 to 49 years were included in the cohort. For each donor, CD4 naive and CD4 memory were each given three plates, CD8 naive was given two plates, and CD8 memory was given one plate. The study deeply sequenced blood TCR repertoires of five healthy adults to estimate repertoire size and the extent of clonotype sharing between individuals. Each donor's leukapheresis produced roughly between roughly 0.85 and 9.5 billion PBMCs. To increase sequencing depth and limit assay-specific biases, different laboratories used diverse techniques to prepare libraries and sequence TCR repertoires.

Overall study results and their limits: Sampling was restricted to blood, and TCR repertoires in tissue are likely to differ from TCR repertoires in blood. Larger estimated clonotype richness was generally found for naive subsets than for memory subsets. Based on pairwise subsampling, the degree of clonotype sharing among donors was expected to be affected by sequencing depth. Sharing across several donors was observed for approximately 5% of naive CD4, under 4% of naive CD8, 2.3% of memory CD4, and roughly 0.4% of memory CD8 clonotypes. Because the study included a small number of donors, the genetic and exposure-history diversity represented was limited. Incomplete sequencing was indicated by rarefaction of sorted-subset datasets, despite the large sequencing depth. Compared with non-shared clonotypes, the clonotypes found in all four sorted-subset donors had higher generation probabilities.

This clonotype originated in a man younger than 40 in good health. The chain couples TRBV27 to TRBJ1-4, with a tentative D gene TRBD1 over 6 matching bases. Input material: memory CD8+ T cells sorted from blood. Sample cell subset or site, as interpreted from the label and publication: CD45RO+ cells pooled with CCR7-negative TemRA cells. The CDR3 sequence is CASSLWGAGTNEKLFF. The nucleotides read TGTGCCAGCAGTTTATGGGGGGCTGGGACTAATGAAAAACTGTTTTTT. The CDR3 plus the reference TRBV27 and TRBJ1-4 genes for the other parts give the full variable domain: EAQVTQNPRYLITVTGKKLTVTCSQNMNHEYMSWYRQDPGLGLRQIYYSMNVEVTDKGDVPEGYKVSRKEKRNFPLILESPSPNQTSLYFCASSLWGAGTNEKLFFGSGTQLSVL.